This T cell receptor beta chain was observed in a study of blood T cell repertoires in COVID-19 (dated by TCRdb to 2020 to 2022). The study in broad terms: Samples covering the acute and convalescent phases of COVID-19 were provided by collaborators in the United States, Italy and Spain. Where available, HLA class I and class II types were obtained from metadata supplied by the sample provider rather than from assay-based typing. A de-identified subject ID, COVID-19 status, age in years and sex were almost always included in the sample metadata. The samples were drawn from two sources: the first 160 participants of the ongoing ImmuneRACE study, and 1,200 or so subjects contributed by 6 global collaborators. The material from the prospective study consisted of cDNA or gDNA derived from T cells, B-cell-depleted T cells, or PBMCs. A freely available public database, intended as a resource for researchers studying the immune response to SARS-CoV-2, is where the repertoires were released. The dataset comprised deeply sampled blood TCRbeta repertoires from subjects exposed to, actively infected with, or recovered from COVID-19. Broader findings and caveats from the paper: How much clinical and demographic metadata was included differed by source and by participant, and the metadata was provided uncurated.

TCRbeta CDR3 regions were amplified from genomic DNA using the immunoSEQ Assay, a bias-controlled multiplex PCR. Per the source publication's procedure: Nucleated cell counts per sample were estimated from amplification of reference gene primers within the assay. To quantify the absolute abundance of each unique TCRbeta CDR3 rearrangement, sequence reads were collapsed and filtered. Productive Simpson clonality was computed per sample as the square root of Simpson's diversity index over productive rearrangements. Sourced from immuneACCESS, this table was stored by TCRdb with only in-frame sequences that have V and J called. A share of the clones is absent; for the studies checked, an unresolved V gene accounts for under half, and the remainder has no known explanation. Clone size and V and J calls were adopted from that table, with D and trimming inferred from the DNA. Across this sample there are fewer than 250,000 clones, with about 76% seen only once. Jointly, the top ten make up about 8.9% of the sample.

Participants in the prospective study were aged roughly 18 to 89 years, lived in under 30 United States geographic areas, and enrolled through a virtual design. In the prospective study, cohorts were assigned on the basis of participant-reported clinical history obtained from a screening survey and a study questionnaire. Each participant in the prospective study had whole blood, serum and a nasopharyngeal or oropharyngeal swab collected by mobile phlebotomists. Over a roughly two-month period, participants in the prospective study had the option of providing additional blood draws and questionnaires. Before DNA extraction, prospective study blood samples were shipped either frozen or at room temperature. For this chain, trimming is 7 bases at the V end and 6 bases at the J end, and the number of junction bases without a gene match is 14. Sequences MNHEY (CDR1) and SVGAGI (CDR2) are obtained from the germline V gene. The CDR3, from cysteine to phenylalanine, totals 15 residues. This entry keeps only the CDR3 DNA: 45 bases, framed from base 1.

This clone was counted only a few times. What antigen it recognizes has not been identified. There are no base qualities to consult, and no much larger clone falls within one base. The source of this sequence is a woman aged 50 to 60 with acute COVID-19. The chain joins TRBV6-5 to TRBJ1-1; TRBD1 lines up with 7 middle nucleotides. Sequences were obtained from PBMCs or T cells enriched from blood (not recorded which). The CDR3: CASKIGAGGWAEAFF. The nucleotide sequence reads TGTGCCAGCAAAATAGGCGCAGGGGGGTGGGCTGAAGCTTTCTTT.